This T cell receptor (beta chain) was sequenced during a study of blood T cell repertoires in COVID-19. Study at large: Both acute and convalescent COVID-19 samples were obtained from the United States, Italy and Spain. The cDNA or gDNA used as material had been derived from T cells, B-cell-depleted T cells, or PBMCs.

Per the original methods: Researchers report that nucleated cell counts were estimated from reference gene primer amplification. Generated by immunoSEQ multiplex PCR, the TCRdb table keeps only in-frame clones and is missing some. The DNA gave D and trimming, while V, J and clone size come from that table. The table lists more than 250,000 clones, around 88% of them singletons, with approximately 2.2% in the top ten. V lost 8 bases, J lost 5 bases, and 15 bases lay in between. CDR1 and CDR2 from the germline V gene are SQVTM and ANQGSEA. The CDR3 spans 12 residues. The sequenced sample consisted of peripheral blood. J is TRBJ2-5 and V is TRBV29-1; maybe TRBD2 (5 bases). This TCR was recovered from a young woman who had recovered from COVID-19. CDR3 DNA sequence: TGCAGCTTCGTTCGGCTAGCCGAGACCCAGTACTTC. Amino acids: CSFVRLAETQYF. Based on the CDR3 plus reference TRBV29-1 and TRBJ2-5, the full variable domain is SAVISQKPSRDICQRGTSLTIQCQVDSQVTMMFWYRQQPGQSLTLIATANQGSEATYESGFVIDKFPISRPNLTFSTLTVSNMSPEDSSIYLCSFVRLAETQYFGPGTRLLVL.